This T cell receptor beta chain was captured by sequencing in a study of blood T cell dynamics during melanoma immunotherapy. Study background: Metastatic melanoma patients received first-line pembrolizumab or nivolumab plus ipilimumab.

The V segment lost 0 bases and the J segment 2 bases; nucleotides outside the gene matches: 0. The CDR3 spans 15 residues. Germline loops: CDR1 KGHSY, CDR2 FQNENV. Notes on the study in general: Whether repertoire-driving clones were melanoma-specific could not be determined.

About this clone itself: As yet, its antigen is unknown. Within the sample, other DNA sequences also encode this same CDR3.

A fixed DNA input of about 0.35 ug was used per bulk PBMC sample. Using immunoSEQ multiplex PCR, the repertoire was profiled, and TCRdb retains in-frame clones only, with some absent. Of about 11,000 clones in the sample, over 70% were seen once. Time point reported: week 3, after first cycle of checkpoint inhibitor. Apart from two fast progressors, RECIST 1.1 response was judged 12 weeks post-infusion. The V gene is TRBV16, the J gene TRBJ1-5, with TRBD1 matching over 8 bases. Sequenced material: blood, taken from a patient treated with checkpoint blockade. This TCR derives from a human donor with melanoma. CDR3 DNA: TGTGCCAGCAGCCAATCGGGACAGGGCAATCAGCCCCAGCATTTT. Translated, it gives CASSQSGQGNQPQHF.